This entry concerns a single T cell receptor (beta chain). The data belong to a study of blood T cell repertoires in COVID-19. Study background: The United States, Italy and Spain supplied acute and convalescent COVID-19 samples. Sources were T cells, B-cell-depleted T cells, or PBMCs; the material itself was cDNA or gDNA.

Assay: immunoSEQ multiplex PCR; the TCRdb copy retains only in-frame clones and omits some. The sample includes around 160,000 clones, around four fifths of them seen just once. V lost 6 bases and J 2 bases, leaving 7 bases between the germline ends. Germline V gene sequence: CDR1 MDHEN, CDR2 SYDVKM. The CDR3 covers 12 residues. This TCR derives from a woman in her forties with active or convalescent COVID-19. Sequenced input: peripheral blood. The chain couples TRBV28 to TRBJ1-2; possibly TRBD1 for D (5 bases). In DNA, the CDR3 is TGTGCCAGCAGCTCAGGGAACTATGGCTACACCTTC. It specifies CASSSGNYGYTF.